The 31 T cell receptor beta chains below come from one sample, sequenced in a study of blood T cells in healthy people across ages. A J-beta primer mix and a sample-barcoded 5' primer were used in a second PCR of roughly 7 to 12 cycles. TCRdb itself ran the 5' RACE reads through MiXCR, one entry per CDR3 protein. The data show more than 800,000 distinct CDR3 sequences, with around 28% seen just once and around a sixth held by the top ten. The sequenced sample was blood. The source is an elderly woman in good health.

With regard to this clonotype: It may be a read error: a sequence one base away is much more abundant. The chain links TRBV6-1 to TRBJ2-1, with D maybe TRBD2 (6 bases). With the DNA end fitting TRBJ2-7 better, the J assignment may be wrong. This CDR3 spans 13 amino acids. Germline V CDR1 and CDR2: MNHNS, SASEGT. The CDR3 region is CAIMTRSHNEQYF. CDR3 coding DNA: TGTGCCATCATGACTAGATCCCACAATGAGCAGTACTTC.

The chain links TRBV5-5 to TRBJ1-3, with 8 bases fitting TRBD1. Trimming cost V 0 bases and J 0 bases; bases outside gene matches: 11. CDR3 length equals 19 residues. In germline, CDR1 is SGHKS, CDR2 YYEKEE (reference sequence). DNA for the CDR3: TGTGCCAGCAGCTTGGCCTTAGGGACAGGCCTCACCTCTGGAAACACCATATATTTT. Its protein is CASSLALGTGLTSGNTIYF.

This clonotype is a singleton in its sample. CDR3 residues: CASSIGSGGKVAQHF. CDR3 in DNA: TGTGCCAGTAGTATAGGGTCCGGAGGGAAGGTGGCCCAGCATTTT. The chain uses TRBV19 and TRBJ1-5; D gene ambiguous. Per germline, CDR1 LNHDA and CDR2 SQIVND (reference sequence). The CDR3 spans 15 residues. The germline V and J ends were trimmed by 1 base and 11 bases, with 18 bases remaining between them.

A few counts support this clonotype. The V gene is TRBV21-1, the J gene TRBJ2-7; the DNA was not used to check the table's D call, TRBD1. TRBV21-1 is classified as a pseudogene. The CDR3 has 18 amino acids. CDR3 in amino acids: CASSKERSDRGKIYEQYF. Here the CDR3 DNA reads TGTGCCAGCAGTAAAGAAAGGTCGGACAGGGGGAAAATCTACGAGCAGTACTTC.

CDR3 coding DNA: TGCAGCGCTTTACTAGTTCAGGAGACCCAGTACTTC. This sequence encodes CSALLVQETQYF. The chain uses TRBV29-1 and TRBJ2-5; TRBD2 is a possible D gene (5 bases). The germline V gene has CDR1 SQVTM and CDR2 ANQGSEA. This CDR3 is 12 amino acids long. V lost 7 bases and J 5 bases, leaving 14 bases between the germline ends.

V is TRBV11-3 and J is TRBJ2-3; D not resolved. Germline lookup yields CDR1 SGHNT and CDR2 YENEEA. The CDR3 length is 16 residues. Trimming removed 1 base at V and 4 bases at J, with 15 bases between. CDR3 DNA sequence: TGTGCCAGCAGCTTAGGTATGAAGGTTTGGGCAGATACGCAGTATTTT. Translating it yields CASSLGMKVWADTQYF.

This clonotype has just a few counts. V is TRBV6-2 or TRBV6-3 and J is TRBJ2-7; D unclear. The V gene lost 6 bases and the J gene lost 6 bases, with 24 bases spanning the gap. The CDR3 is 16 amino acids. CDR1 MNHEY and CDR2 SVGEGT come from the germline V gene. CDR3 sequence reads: CASRPGPVRFWGEQYF. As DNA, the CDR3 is TGTGCCAGCAGACCCGGGCCAGTGAGGTTCTGGGGCGAGCAGTACTTC.

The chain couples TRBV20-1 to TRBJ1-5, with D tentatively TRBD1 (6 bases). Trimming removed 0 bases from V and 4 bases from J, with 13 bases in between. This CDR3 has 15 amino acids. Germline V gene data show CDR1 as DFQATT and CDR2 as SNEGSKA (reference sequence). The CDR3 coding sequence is TGCAGTGCTAGAGATTGGGCAGGGGTGAATCAGCCCCAGCATTTT. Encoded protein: CSARDWAGVNQPQHF.

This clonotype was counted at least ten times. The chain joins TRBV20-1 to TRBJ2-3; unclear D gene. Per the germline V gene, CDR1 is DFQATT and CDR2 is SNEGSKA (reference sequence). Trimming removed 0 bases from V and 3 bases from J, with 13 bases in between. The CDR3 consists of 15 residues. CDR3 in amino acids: CSARDSRARTDTQYF. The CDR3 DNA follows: TGCAGTGCTAGAGATAGTAGGGCCAGGACAGATACGCAGTATTTT.

The CDR3 region has the DNA TGTGCCACCGCTGACAGGGACGAGCAGTACTTC. It encodes CATADRDEQYF. The rearrangement joins TRBV28 to TRBJ2-7; TRBD1 matches 7 bases. The V and J ends lost 10 bases and 5 bases, in that order; junction bases with no gene match: 5. The CDR3 extends over 11 amino acids. Germline V CDR1 and CDR2: MDHEN, SYDVKM.

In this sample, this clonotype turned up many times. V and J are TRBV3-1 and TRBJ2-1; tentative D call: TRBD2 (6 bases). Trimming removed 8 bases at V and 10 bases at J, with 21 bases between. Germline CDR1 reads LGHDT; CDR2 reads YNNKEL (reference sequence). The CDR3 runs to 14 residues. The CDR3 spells CASRPNGGSGEQFF. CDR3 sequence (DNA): TGTGCCAGCCGCCCCAACGGGGGATCAGGGGAGCAGTTCTTC.

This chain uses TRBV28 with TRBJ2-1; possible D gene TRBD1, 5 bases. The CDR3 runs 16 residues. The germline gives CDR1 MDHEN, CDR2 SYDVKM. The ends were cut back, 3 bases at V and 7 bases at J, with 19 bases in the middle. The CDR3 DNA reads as TGTGCCAGCAGTTTGGGGCGGACAATGAAGTGGAATGAGCAGTTCTTC. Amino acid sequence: CASSLGRTMKWNEQFF. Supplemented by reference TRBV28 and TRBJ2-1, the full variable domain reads DVKVTQSSRYLVKRTGEKVFLECVQDMDHENMFWYRQDPGLGLRLIYFSYDVKMKEKGDIPEGYSVSREKKERFSLILESASTNQTSMYLCASSLGRTMKWNEQFFGPGTRLTVL.

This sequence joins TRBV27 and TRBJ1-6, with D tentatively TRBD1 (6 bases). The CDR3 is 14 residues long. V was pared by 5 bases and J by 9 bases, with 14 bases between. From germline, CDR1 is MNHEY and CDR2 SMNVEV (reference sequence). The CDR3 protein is CASSQDRILSPLHF. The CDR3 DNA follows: TGTGCCAGCAGTCAAGACAGGATTCTTTCACCCCTCCACTTT.

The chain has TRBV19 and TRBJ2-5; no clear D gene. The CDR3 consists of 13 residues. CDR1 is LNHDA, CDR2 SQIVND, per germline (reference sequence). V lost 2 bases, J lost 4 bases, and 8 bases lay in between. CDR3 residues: CASSIQYLETQYF. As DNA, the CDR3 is TGTGCCAGTAGTATACAGTACCTAGAGACCCAGTACTTC.

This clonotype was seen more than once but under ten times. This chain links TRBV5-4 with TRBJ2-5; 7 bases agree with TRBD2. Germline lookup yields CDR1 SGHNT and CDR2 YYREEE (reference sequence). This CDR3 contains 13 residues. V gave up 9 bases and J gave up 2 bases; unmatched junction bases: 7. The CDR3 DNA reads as TGTGCCACCCAACCGGGACTACAAGAGACCCAGTACTTC. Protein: CATQPGLQETQYF.

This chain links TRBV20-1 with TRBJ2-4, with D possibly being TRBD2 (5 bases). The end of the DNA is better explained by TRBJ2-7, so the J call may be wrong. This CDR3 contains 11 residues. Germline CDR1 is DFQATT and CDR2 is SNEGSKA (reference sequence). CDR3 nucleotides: TGCAGTGCTAGAGCGGGATACGAGCAGTACTTC. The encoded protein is CSARAGYEQYF.

CDR3 nucleotide sequence: TGCAGTGCTAGAACCGTTACCAAAAACATTCAGTACTTC. Its protein is CSARTVTKNIQYF. J is TRBJ2-4 and V is TRBV20-1; the D is unclear. This CDR3 is 13 amino acids long. Germline CDR1 is DFQATT and CDR2 is SNEGSKA (reference sequence). V dropped 2 bases and J dropped 2 bases, with 7 bases sitting between them.

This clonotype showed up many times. CDR3 DNA sequence: TGTGCCACCAGCAGAGACGATCAGCCCCAGCATTTT. It codes for CATSRDDQPQHF. The V gene is TRBV15, the J gene TRBJ1-5, with D hard to call. This CDR3 has 12 residues. The V gene lost 0 bases and the J gene lost 5 bases, with 2 bases spanning the gap. CDR1 and CDR2 (germline): LNHNV, YYDKDF (reference sequence). Supplemented by reference TRBV15 and TRBJ1-5, the full variable domain reads DAMVIQNPRYQVTQFGKPVTLSCSQTLNHNVMYWYQQKSSQAPKLLFHYYDKDFNNEADTPDNFQSRRPNTSFCFLDIRSPGLGDTAMYLCATSRDDQPQHFGDGTRLSIL.

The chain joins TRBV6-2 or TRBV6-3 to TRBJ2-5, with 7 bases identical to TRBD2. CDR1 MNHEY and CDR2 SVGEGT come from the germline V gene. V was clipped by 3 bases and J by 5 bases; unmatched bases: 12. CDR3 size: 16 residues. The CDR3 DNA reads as TGTGCCAGCAGTTATTCAACTAGCGCCTTAAGGGAGACCCAGTACTTC. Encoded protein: CASSYSTSALRETQYF.

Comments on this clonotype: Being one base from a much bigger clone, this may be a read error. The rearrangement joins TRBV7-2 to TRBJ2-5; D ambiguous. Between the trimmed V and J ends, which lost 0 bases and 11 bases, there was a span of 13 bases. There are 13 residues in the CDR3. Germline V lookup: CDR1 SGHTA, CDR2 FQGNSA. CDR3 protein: CASSLALPNEQYF. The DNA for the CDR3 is TGTGCCAGCAGCTTAGCGTTACCGAATGAGCAGTACTTC.

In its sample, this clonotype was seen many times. CDR3 nucleotides: TGTGCCAGCAGTCTTCCCACCTCCTACGAGCAGTACTTC. Translating it yields CASSLPTSYEQYF. The chain carries TRBV5-6 and TRBJ2-7; D gene unclear. V dropped 5 bases and J dropped 0 bases, with 9 bases sitting between them. This CDR3 has 13 amino acids. Per germline, CDR1 SGHDT and CDR2 YYEEEE. The variable domain in full, with the rest retrieved from reference TRBV5-6 and TRBJ2-7, is DAGVTQSPTHLIKTRGQQVTLRCSPKSGHDTVSWYQQALGQGPQFIFQYYEEEERQRGNFPDRFSGHQFPNYSSELNVNALLLGDSALYLCASSLPTSYEQYFGPGTRLTVT.

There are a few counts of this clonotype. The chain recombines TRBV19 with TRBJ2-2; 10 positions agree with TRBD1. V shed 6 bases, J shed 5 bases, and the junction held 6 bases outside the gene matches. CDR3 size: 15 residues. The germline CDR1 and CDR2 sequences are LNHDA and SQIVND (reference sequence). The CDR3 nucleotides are TGTGCCAGTAGCCGGACAGGGGGTAGGACCGGGGAGCTGTTTTTT. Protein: CASSRTGGRTGELFF.

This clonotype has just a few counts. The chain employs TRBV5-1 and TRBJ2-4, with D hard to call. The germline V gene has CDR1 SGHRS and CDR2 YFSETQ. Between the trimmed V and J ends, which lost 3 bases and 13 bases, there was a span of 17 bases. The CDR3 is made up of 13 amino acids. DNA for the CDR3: TGCGCCAGCAGCTCCAGCCTCTCCTCTGAGCAGTACTTC. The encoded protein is CASSSSLSSEQYF.

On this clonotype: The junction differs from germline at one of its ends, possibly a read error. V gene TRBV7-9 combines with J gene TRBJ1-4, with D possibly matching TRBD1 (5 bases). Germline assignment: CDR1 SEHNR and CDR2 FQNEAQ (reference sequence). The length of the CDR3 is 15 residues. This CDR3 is CASSPPGLRNEKRFF. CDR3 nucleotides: TGTGCCAGCAGCCCGCCAGGGCTGAGGAATGAAAAACGGTTTTTT.

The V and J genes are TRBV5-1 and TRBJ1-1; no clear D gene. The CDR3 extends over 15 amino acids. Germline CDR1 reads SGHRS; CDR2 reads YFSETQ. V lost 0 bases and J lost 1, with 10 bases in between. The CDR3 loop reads CASSLDWNSNTEAFF. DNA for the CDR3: TGCGCCAGCAGCTTGGATTGGAACTCGAACACTGAAGCTTTCTTT.

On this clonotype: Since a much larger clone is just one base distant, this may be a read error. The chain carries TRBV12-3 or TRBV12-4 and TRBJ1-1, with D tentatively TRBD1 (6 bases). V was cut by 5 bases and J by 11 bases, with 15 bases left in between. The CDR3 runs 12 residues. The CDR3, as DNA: TGTGCCAGCAGTAAGCCGACAGGTTTGGCTTTCTTT. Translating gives CASSKPTGLAFF.

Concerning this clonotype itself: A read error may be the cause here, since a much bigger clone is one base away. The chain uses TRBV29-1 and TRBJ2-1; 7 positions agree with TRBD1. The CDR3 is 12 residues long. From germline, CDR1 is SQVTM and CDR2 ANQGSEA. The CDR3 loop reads CSDGTAYNGQFF. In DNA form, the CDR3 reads TGCAGCGACGGGACAGCTTACAATGGGCAGTTCTTC.

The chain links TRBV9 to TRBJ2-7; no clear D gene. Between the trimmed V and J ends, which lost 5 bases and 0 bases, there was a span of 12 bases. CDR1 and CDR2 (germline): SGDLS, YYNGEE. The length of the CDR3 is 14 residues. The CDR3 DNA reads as TGTGCCAGCAGTTCCAGTGGGTACTCCTACGAGCAGTACTTC. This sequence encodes CASSSSGYSYEQYF.

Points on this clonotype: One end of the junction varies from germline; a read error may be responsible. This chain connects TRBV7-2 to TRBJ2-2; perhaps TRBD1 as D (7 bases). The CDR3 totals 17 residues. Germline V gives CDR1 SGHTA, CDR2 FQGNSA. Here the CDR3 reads CASSFRGTASNTGERFF. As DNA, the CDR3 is TGTGCCAGCAGCTTCCGCGGGACAGCTTCGAACACCGGGGAGCGGTTTTTT.

The CDR3 region has the DNA TGTGTCCCGGGCGACGATACGCAGTATTTT. Translation: CVPGDDTQYF. The chain recombines TRBV7-9 with TRBJ2-3; D gene unclear. CDR3 size: 10 residues. From germline, CDR1 is SEHNR and CDR2 FQNEAQ (reference sequence).

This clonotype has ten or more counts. CDR3 in DNA: TGTGCCAGCAGCCAAGATTCGGGACAGTTCCAAGAGACCCAGTACTTC. It codes for CASSQDSGQFQETQYF. The chain recombines TRBV3-1 with TRBJ2-5, with 7 bases matching TRBD1. This CDR3 has 16 amino acids. After removal of 0 bases from V and 1 base from J, the junction contained 5 bases not matched to a gene. The germline gives CDR1 LGHDT, CDR2 YNNKEL (reference sequence).